The 20 T cell receptor beta chains below come from one sample, sequenced in a study of CD8 T cells in ankylosing spondylitis. TCRdb re-called the 5' RACE reads with MiXCR, one entry per CDR3 protein. Counted here are about 240,000 distinct CDR3 sequences, 8% to 9.5% occurring once; the ten biggest clones make up almost 7%. The material sequenced was blood, either unsorted or a sorted T cell fraction (not recorded which). The receptors shown here come from a male donor with ankylosing spondylitis or in good health (not recorded which).

This clonotype was picked up many times. The V and J genes are TRBV20-1 and TRBJ2-1; D is uncertain. The germline V gene encodes CDR1 DFQATT and CDR2 SNEGSKA (reference sequence). The CDR3 spans 15 residues. V was cut by 2 bases and J by 0 bases, with 11 bases left in between. The CDR3 DNA follows: TGCAGTGCTAGAACCACTCGAAGCTCCTACAATGAGCAGTTCTTC. Its protein product is CSARTTRSSYNEQFF.

This clonotype was counted ten times or more. The chain combines TRBV3-1 with TRBJ2-3; 7 positions agree with TRBD1. Germline CDR1 LGHDT, CDR2 YNNKEL (reference sequence). This CDR3 contains 17 residues. Trimming removed 2 bases from V and 2 bases from J; junction bases left unmatched: 10. The CDR3 loop is CASSQLAGTVITDTQYF. Here the CDR3 DNA reads TGTGCCAGCAGCCAATTAGCCGGGACAGTAATCACAGATACGCAGTATTTT.

There are many counts of this clonotype. The chain joins TRBV4-3 to TRBJ1-5, with D unresolved. There are 15 residues in the CDR3. CDR1 and CDR2 from the germline V gene are LGHNA and YSLEER. V lost 0 bases and J 3 bases, leaving 9 bases between the germline ends. The CDR3 region is CASSQDMADNQPQHF. The CDR3 DNA sequence: TGCGCCAGCAGCCAAGATATGGCCGACAATCAGCCCCAGCATTTT.

This clonotype was detected many times. CDR3: CASSWTAGDTGELFF. In nucleotides, the CDR3 is TGCGCCAGCAGCTGGACAGCTGGGGACACCGGGGAGCTGTTTTTT. J is TRBJ2-2 and V is TRBV5-1; tentatively, D is TRBD1 (6 bases). The CDR3 extends over 15 amino acids. V was pared by 3 bases and J by 3 bases, with 12 bases between. Germline CDR1 SGHRS, CDR2 YFSETQ.

This clonotype was seen repeatedly, ten times or more. The chain has TRBV10-3 and TRBJ1-1; D may be TRBD1 (5 bases). V lost 8 bases and J lost 8, with 15 bases in between. This CDR3 is built from 12 residues. Germline V gene lookup returns CDR1 ENHRY and CDR2 SYGVKD. The CDR3 bases are TGTGCCATCGGGTCCGGGACCTCGGAAGCTTTCTTT. Its protein product is CAIGSGTSEAFF.

This clonotype was detected many times. DNA of the CDR3: TGTGCCAGCAGTCAGGGTACAGGAAACACCATATATTTT. It encodes CASSQGTGNTIYF. This chain connects TRBV11-2 to TRBJ1-3; D might be TRBD1 (5 bases). The CDR3 sequence is 13 residues long. V was clipped by 6 bases and J by 4 bases, with 10 bases between them. The germline CDR1 and CDR2 sequences are SGHAT and FQNNGV.

In this sample, this clonotype turned up many times. This chain connects TRBV7-2 to TRBJ1-2, with TRBD1 identical over 8 bases. The germline V gene encodes CDR1 SGHTA and CDR2 FQGNSA. The CDR3 runs to 15 residues. V trimming: 5 bases; J trimming: 1 base; junction bases outside the gene matches: 6. In nucleotides, the CDR3 is TGTGCCAGCAGCCCCCAAGGACAGGGTAACTATGGCTACACCTTC. Translated: CASSPQGQGNYGYTF.

This clonotype has ten or more counts. The chain employs TRBV5-6 and TRBJ2-3; 8 bases match TRBD2. Looked up from germline, CDR1 is SGHDT and CDR2 is YYEEEE. J lost 1 base, V lost 2 bases, and 6 bases had no gene match. This CDR3 contains 16 residues. CDR3 loop: CASSFASGGGTDTQYF. The CDR3 nucleotides read TGTGCCAGCAGCTTCGCGAGCGGGGGAGGCACAGATACGCAGTATTTT.

This clonotype was found many times. V usage is TRBV20-1 and J usage is TRBJ1-2; TRBD1 might be the D (5 bases). The CDR3 totals 14 residues. The V end lost 4 bases, the J end lost 4 bases, and 16 bases lay between the germline ends. Germline CDR1 reads DFQATT; CDR2 reads SNEGSKA (reference sequence). CDR3 bases: TGCAGTGCTACCACTACAGGAATGGCCTATGGCTACACCTTC. Translating gives CSATTTGMAYGYTF.

The CDR3 coding sequence is TGTGCCACCAGCAGAGATCTCACCGGGGCCAACGTCCTGACTTTC. This translates into CATSRDLTGANVLTF. V is TRBV15 and J is TRBJ2-6, with D unclear. CDR1 and CDR2 from the germline V gene are LNHNV and YYDKDF (reference sequence). This CDR3 is built from 15 residues. The V gene lost 0 bases and the J gene lost 4 bases, with 7 bases spanning the gap.

This clonotype was seen many times. The chain combines TRBV6-1 with TRBJ1-5; D is ambiguous. V gave up 5 bases and J gave up 2 bases, with 16 bases separating them. The CDR3 totals 16 residues. The germline CDR1 and CDR2 sequences are MNHNS and SASEGT. CDR3 amino acids: CASSPWAGRGNQPQHF. The CDR3 nucleotides are TGTGCCAGCAGTCCCTGGGCCGGAAGGGGCAATCAGCCCCAGCATTTT.

The chain links TRBV19 to TRBJ1-2; maybe TRBD1 (6 bases). Germline-derived CDR1 and CDR2 are LNHDA and SQIVND (reference sequence). The germline V and J ends were trimmed by 1 base and 0 bases, with 9 bases remaining between them. The CDR3 totals 15 residues. As DNA, the CDR3 is TGTGCCAGTAGTATAGGTACAGGGCCTAACTATGGCTACACCTTC. This sequence encodes CASSIGTGPNYGYTF.

The table lists this clonotype with a few counts. This rearrangement joins TRBV18 to TRBJ1-5; weak D call: TRBD1 (5 bases). Germline values: CDR1 KGHSH, CDR2 LQKENI. This CDR3 is built from 14 residues. V was shortened by 2 bases and J by 5 bases, with 10 bases between the two germline ends. CDR3 residues: CASSPWVGDQPQHF. CDR3 DNA sequence: TGTGCCAGCTCACCATGGGTGGGGGATCAGCCCCAGCATTTT.

This clonotype showed up just a few times. The chain joins TRBV7-8 to TRBJ1-5; D remains unclear. This CDR3 spans 15 amino acids. The germline V gene has CDR1 SGHVS and CDR2 FQNEAQ. With 4 bases removed from V and 4 bases from J, the gap between germline ends came to 14 bases. CDR3 in DNA: TGTGCCAGCAGCTCGAACCCCGGGCAAAATCAGCCCCAGCATTTT. Its translation: CASSSNPGQNQPQHF.

There are many counts of this clonotype. V usage is TRBV7-9 and J usage is TRBJ2-7; D might be TRBD1 or TRBD2, each matching 6 bases. V gave up 2 bases and J gave up 3 bases, with 20 bases separating them. Per the germline V gene, CDR1 is SEHNR and CDR2 is FQNEAQ (reference sequence). This CDR3 spans 17 amino acids. For the CDR3, the DNA is TGTGCCAGCAGCTTAAGCAACAGGCGGGACATAGTCTACGAGCAGTACTTC. Translation: CASSLSNRRDIVYEQYF.

The rearrangement uses TRBV7-2 and TRBJ2-1, with D hard to call. Trimming took 4 bases from V and 6 from J, leaving 7 bases between them. CDR3 length: 12 amino acids. CDR1 and CDR2 (germline): SGHTA, FQGNSA. The CDR3 sequence: CASSWLVNEQFF. DNA for the CDR3: TGTGCCAGCAGCTGGTTAGTCAATGAGCAGTTCTTC.

This clonotype has a count of ten or more. The genes are TRBV20-1 and TRBJ1-2; no clear D gene. V lost 0 bases, J lost 6 bases, and 17 bases lay in between. The germline gives CDR1 DFQATT, CDR2 SNEGSKA (reference sequence). The CDR3 loop spans 15 amino acids. The CDR3 spells CSARERRPSGNGYTF. CDR3 in DNA: TGCAGTGCTAGAGAACGGCGTCCTTCAGGAAATGGCTACACCTTC.

This clonotype occurred many times. The chain has TRBV18 and TRBJ2-5; unclear D gene. Germline V gene data show CDR1 as KGHSH and CDR2 as LQKENI. The CDR3 extends over 14 amino acids. Trimming removed 4 bases at V and 0 bases at J, with 9 bases between. CDR3 DNA: TGTGCCAGCTCACTAAAGGTGTACCAAGAGACCCAGTACTTC. Translated, it gives CASSLKVYQETQYF.

As for this clonotype: A junction end diverges from the germline sequence, so it may reflect a read error. V is TRBV20-1 and J is TRBJ1-2; 7 bases are a match to TRBD1. CDR3 length equals 15 residues. In germline, CDR1 is DFQATT, CDR2 SNEGSKA (reference sequence). CDR3 protein: CSTSPRDRSNYGYTF. As DNA, the CDR3 is TGCAGTACTAGTCCCAGGGACAGATCGAACTATGGCTACACCTTC.

This clonotype occurred many times. The chain combines TRBV4-3 with TRBJ2-7; TRBD2 is a possible D gene (6 bases). There are 13 residues in the CDR3. Germline CDR1 is LGHNA and CDR2 is YSLEER. The ends were cut back, 1 base at V and 2 bases at J, with 6 bases in the middle. The CDR3 nucleotides are TGCGCCAGCAGCCAAGGACTAGCCTACGAGCAGTACTTC. Translated, it gives CASSQGLAYEQYF.